This T cell receptor (beta chain) was observed in a study of blood T cell repertoires in COVID-19. Study-level background: Nucleic acid was either cDNA or gDNA, and it came from T cells, B-cell-depleted T cells, or PBMCs.

Methods used by the authors: Reference gene primer amplification gave nucleated cell count estimates. Assay used: immunoSEQ multiplex PCR; TCRdb lists only in-frame clones, some missing. Clone size and the V and J calls come from that table; the DNA yielded D and trimming. The sample consists of 650,000 to 800,000 clones, over 80% of them appearing once. V was trimmed by 1 base and J by 5 bases, leaving 12 bases between them. From germline, CDR1 is SGHRS and CDR2 YFSETQ. The CDR3 totals 15 residues. This clone was found a few times. This clonotype was obtained from a young woman with acute or convalescent COVID-19. The chain combines TRBV5-1 with TRBJ2-2; D not certain. The sequenced sample consisted of peripheral blood. The DNA for the CDR3 is TGCGCCAGCAGCTTGCAACTCACCACTACCGGGGAGCTGTTTTTT. It is translated as CASSLQLTTTGELFF.